These 11 T cell receptor beta chains were sequenced from one sample in a study of patients and donors after allogeneic stem cell transplantation. MiXCR, run by TCRdb on the RT-PCR reads, gives a single entry per CDR3 protein. Of fewer than 180,000 distinct CDR3 sequences listed, about 40% were seen once; the top ten hold less than 60%. The sequenced sample consisted of blood, either unsorted or a sorted T cell fraction (not recorded which). All receptors derive from a human donor who was either an allogeneic HSCT recipient or a stem cell or donor lymphocyte infusion donor (not recorded which). It is not recorded whose cells these are; they may come from a transplant donor.

The V and J genes are TRBV7-2 and TRBJ2-3; possibly TRBD2 for D (6 bases). The ends were cut back, 3 bases at V and 2 bases at J, with 9 bases in the middle. This CDR3 has 14 residues. CDR1 SGHTA and CDR2 FQGNSA come from the germline V gene. The chain's CDR3 is CASSLDYTTDTQYF. CDR3 coding DNA: TGTGCCAGCAGCTTGGACTACACCACAGATACGCAGTATTTT.

The chain recombines TRBV3-1 with TRBJ1-6, with no clear D. V gave up 0 bases and J gave up 9 bases, with 12 bases separating them. The CDR3 loop spans 15 amino acids. CDR1 is LGHDT, CDR2 YNNKEL, per germline (reference sequence). The CDR3, as DNA: TGTGCCAGCAGCCAAGAGATAGGGAGGATTTCACCCCTCCACTTT. Translating gives CASSQEIGRISPLHF.

In its sample, this clonotype was seen a few times. V and J are TRBV5-1 and TRBJ2-3; a weak D match, TRBD2 (5 bases). Trimming pared 4 bases from V and 7 bases from J, leaving 22 bases between. This CDR3 spans 16 amino acids. Germline CDR1 is SGHRS and CDR2 is YFSETQ. The CDR3 reads CASSGANEGTQNTQYF. In DNA, the CDR3 is TGCGCCAGCAGCGGTGCGAACGAGGGAACACAAAATACGCAGTATTTT.

This clonotype was observed a handful of times. This sequence joins TRBV29-1 and TRBJ1-2; the D gene is possibly TRBD1 (6 bases). CDR1 SQVTM and CDR2 ANQGSEA come from the germline V gene. The CDR3 spans 13 residues. V dropped 6 bases and J dropped 0 bases, with 11 bases sitting between them. The CDR3 region has the DNA TGCAGCGTGGACAGCCACACTAACTATGGCTACACCTTC. Residues: CSVDSHTNYGYTF.

This clonotype was found a few times. The chain joins TRBV29-1 to TRBJ2-2; 9 bases align to TRBD1. In germline, CDR1 is SQVTM, CDR2 ANQGSEA. CDR3 length equals 15 residues. Trimming took 1 base from V and 4 from J; bases not matched to a gene: 4. The CDR3 loop reads CSVEGTGETTGELFF. In nucleotides, the CDR3 is TGCAGCGTTGAAGGGACAGGGGAAACCACCGGGGAGCTGTTTTTT.

V gene TRBV12-3 or TRBV12-4 combines with J gene TRBJ1-6; no firm D call. The length of the CDR3 is 16 residues. V was clipped by 1 base and J by 1 base, with 8 bases between them. CDR3 sequence (DNA): TGTGCCAGCAGTTTAGGAGAAGGGTCCTATAATTCACCCCTCCACTTT. Encoded protein: CASSLGEGSYNSPLHF.

The rearrangement uses TRBV12-3 or TRBV12-4 and TRBJ2-7, with D tentatively TRBD1 or TRBD2 (5 bases each). The CDR3 consists of 13 residues. Deletions cut 4 bases from V and 6 bases from J, with 13 bases between. CDR3 sequence reads: CASSYRDGREQYV. As DNA, the CDR3 is TGTGCCAGCAGTTATCGGGACGGCCGCGAGCAGTACGTC.

As to this clonotype: This CDR3 fails to terminate in the conserved phenylalanine or tryptophan, so it likely reflects a read error. The V gene is TRBV28, the J gene TRBJ1-5; D not certain. Germline V CDR1 and CDR2: MDHEN, SYDVKM. Trimming took 7 bases from V and 4 from J, leaving 11 bases between them. CDR3 size: 13 residues. CDR3 sequence: CASIMQLNQPQHL. The DNA of the CDR3 is TGTGCCAGCATTATGCAGTTGAATCAGCCCCAGCATTTG.

This clonotype has a handful of counts. V usage is TRBV20-1 and J usage is TRBJ1-2; no firm D call. The CDR3 loop spans 12 amino acids. V was trimmed by 3 bases and J by 4 bases, leaving 9 bases between them. The germline V gene encodes CDR1 DFQATT and CDR2 SNEGSKA (reference sequence). CDR3 in amino acids: CSASVEGYGYTF. The CDR3 DNA follows: TGCAGTGCTAGCGTTGAGGGCTATGGCTACACCTTC.

The genes are TRBV9 and TRBJ1-1, with a weak D call TRBD1 (6 bases). The V gene's germline CDR1 is SGDLS and CDR2 YYNGEE. Trimming removed 0 bases at V and 2 bases at J, with 8 bases between. The CDR3 covers 14 residues. The CDR3 DNA reads TGTGCCAGCAGCGTAGGGACAGCTAACACTGAAGCTTTCTTT. Its translation: CASSVGTANTEAFF.

This clonotype was detected many times. The chain couples TRBV12-3 or TRBV12-4 to TRBJ1-5; D gene uncertain. The CDR3 has 14 residues. V was clipped by 6 bases and J by 0 bases, with 9 bases between them. The CDR3 DNA sequence: TGTGCCAGCAGGCCTACAGCTAGCAATCAGCCCCAGCATTTT. Protein: CASRPTASNQPQHF.